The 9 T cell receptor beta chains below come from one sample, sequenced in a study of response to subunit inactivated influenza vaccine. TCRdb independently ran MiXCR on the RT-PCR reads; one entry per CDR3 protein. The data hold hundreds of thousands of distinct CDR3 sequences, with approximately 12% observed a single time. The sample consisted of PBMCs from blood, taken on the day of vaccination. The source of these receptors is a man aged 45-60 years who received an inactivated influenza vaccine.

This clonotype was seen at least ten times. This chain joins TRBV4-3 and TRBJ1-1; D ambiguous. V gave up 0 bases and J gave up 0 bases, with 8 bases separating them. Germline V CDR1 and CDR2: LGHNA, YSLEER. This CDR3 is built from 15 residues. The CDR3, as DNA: TGCGCCAGCAGCCAAGACGGGGAAGTGAACACTGAAGCTTTCTTT. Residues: CASSQDGEVNTEAFF.

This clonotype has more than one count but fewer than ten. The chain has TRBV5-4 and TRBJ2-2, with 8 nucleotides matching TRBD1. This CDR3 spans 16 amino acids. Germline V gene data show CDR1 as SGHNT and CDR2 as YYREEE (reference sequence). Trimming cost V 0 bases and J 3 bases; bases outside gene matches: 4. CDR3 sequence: CASSLGQGADTGELFF. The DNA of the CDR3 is TGTGCCAGCAGCTTGGGGCAGGGGGCAGACACCGGGGAGCTGTTTTTT. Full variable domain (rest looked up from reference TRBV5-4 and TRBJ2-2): ETGVTQSPTHLIKTRGQQVTLRCSSQSGHNTVSWYQQALGQGPQFIFQYYREEENGRGNFPPRFSGLQFPNYSSELNVNALELDDSALYLCASSLGQGADTGELFFGEGSRLTVL.

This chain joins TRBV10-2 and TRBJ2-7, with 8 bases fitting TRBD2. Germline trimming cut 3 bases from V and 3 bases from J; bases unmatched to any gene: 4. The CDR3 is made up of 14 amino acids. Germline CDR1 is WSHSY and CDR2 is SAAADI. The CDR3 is CASSEGSGIYEQYF. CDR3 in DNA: TGCGCCAGCAGTGAAGGTAGCGGGATCTACGAGCAGTACTTC.

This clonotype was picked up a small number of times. The CDR3 region has the DNA TGTGCCTGGGCGTGGGGGGACAGGGCCAATCAGCCCCAGCATTTT. Protein: CAWAWGDRANQPQHF. The V gene is TRBV30, the J gene TRBJ1-5; the match to TRBD1 covers 9 bases. This CDR3 comprises 15 residues. V shed 5 bases, J shed 3 bases, and the junction held 8 bases outside the gene matches. Germline V gene lookup returns CDR1 GTSNPN and CDR2 SVGIG (reference sequence).

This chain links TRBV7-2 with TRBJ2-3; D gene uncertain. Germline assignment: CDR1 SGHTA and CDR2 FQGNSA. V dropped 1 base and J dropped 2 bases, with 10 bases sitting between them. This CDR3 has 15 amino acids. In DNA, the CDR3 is TGTGCCAGCAGCTTAGGGGGAACCCCCACAGATACGCAGTATTTT. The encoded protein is CASSLGGTPTDTQYF.

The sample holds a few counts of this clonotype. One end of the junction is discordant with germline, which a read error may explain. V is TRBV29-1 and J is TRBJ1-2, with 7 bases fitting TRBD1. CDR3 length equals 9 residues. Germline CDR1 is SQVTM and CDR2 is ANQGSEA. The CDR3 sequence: CSVPGQHPF. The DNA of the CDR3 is TGCAGCGTTCCGGGACAGCACCCCTTC.

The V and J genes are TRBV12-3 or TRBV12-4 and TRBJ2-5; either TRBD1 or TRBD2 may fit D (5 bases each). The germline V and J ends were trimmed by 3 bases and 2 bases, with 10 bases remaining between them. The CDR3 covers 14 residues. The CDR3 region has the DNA TGTGCCAGCAGTTTCCGGGGCCGACAAGAGACCCAGTACTTC. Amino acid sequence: CASSFRGRQETQYF.

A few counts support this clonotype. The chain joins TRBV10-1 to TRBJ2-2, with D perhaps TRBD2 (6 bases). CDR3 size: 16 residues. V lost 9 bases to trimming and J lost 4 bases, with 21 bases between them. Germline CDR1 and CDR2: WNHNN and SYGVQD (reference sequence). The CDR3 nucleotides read TGCGCCAGAAATTTGAGGAGGGATTCGAGCACCGGGGAGCTGTTTTTT. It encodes CARNLRRDSSTGELFF.

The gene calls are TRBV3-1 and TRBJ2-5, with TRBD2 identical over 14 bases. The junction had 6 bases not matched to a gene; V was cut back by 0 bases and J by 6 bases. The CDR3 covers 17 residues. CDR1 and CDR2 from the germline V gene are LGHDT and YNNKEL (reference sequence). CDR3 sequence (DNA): TGTGCCAGCAGCCAAGATGGGACTAGCGGGAGACGGAAGACCCAGTACTTC. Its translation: CASSQDGTSGRRKTQYF.